The clone carrying this T cell receptor beta chain was detected a few times. No antigen is known for it. This CDR3 spans 13 amino acids. The germline V gene has CDR1 SQVTM and CDR2 ANQGSEA. Trimming at V came to 6 bases and at J to 4 bases, leaving 7 bases not matched to a gene. These data belong to a study of cytomegalovirus exposure and HLA in healthy donors. The PCR made use of 60 Vbeta and 13 Jbeta primers. The data were produced by immunoSEQ multiplex PCR, yet TCRdb's version contains in-frame clones alone and is incomplete. The data show 200,000 or so clones, roughly 80% seen once. Overall study findings and caveats: Rarity held for most TCR sequences, but there were some public TCRs that occurred in many donors. When analyzed later, a missense DCLRE1C variant was found to be linked to TCR beta V- and J-gene trimming. Investigators reported approximately 170 TCR beta chains as tied to cytomegalovirus.

The receptor's source is a woman in her thirties or forties in good health and CMV-seronegative. Sequenced sample: PBMCs. V usage is TRBV29-1 and J usage is TRBJ1-2; the match to TRBD1 covers 8 bases. This chain's CDR3 is CSVYGTGGYGYTF. CDR3 in DNA: TGCAGCGTGTACGGGACAGGAGGCTATGGCTACACCTTC. The full variable domain, in which reference TRBV29-1 and TRBJ1-2 provide the parts outside the CDR3, is SAVISQKPSRDICQRGTSLTIQCQVDSQVTMMFWYRQQPGQSLTLIATANQGSEATYESGFVIDKFPISRPNLTFSTLTVSNMSPEDSSIYLCSVYGTGGYGYTFGSGTRLTVV.